Sequencing of this TCR beta chain was carried out in a study of tissue T cells after allogeneic stem cell transplantation. For this clone: Its antigen is currently unknown. Each gene name is a mouse one. The read is 1 residue too short to cover the CDR3 end, so that end is filled in from the germline J gene.

The study, taken as a whole, reports: Blood and spleen captured only part of the tissue TCR repertoire.

Sequencing of TCRbeta CDR3 at survey depth gave sequences and template counts. Measured with immunoSEQ multiplex PCR; TCRdb has only the in-frame clones, and not every one. There are about 50,000 clones in the sample; 73% occur only once, and about 0.71% lies in the top ten. The CDR3 sequence is 15 residues long. V was shortened by 0 bases and J by 4 bases, with 13 bases between the two germline ends. The germline V gene encodes CDR1 NNHNN and CDR2 SYGAGS (reference sequence). What was sequenced was sorted cells pooled from one or two spleens. The chain carries TRBV13-2 and TRBJ1-2; D perhaps matches TRBD1 (6 bases). This TCR came from a pool of C57BL/6 mice in good health. The sequenced part of the CDR3 DNA is TGTGCCAGCGGTGATGCGGCGCAGGGGAGCTCCGACTACACC. Protein product: CASGDAAQGSSDYT. The entire CDR3 sequence reads CASGDAAQGSSDYTF.